These 2 T cell receptor beta chains originate from one sample sequenced in a study of T-cell memory formation after mild COVID-19. One entry per CDR3 protein, called by TCRdb with MiXCR from the 5' RACE reads. The sample includes about 350,000 distinct CDR3 sequences, roughly 15% of them seen just once. The specimen was PBMCs or a T cell subset sorted from them (not recorded which). Receptors were obtained from a young man who had mild COVID-19 (a few samples of this study predate the infection). Cell type and time point are not known.

The chain recombines TRBV18 with TRBJ2-7, with 12 bases that match TRBD1. This CDR3 is built from 14 residues. CDR1 is KGHSH and CDR2 is LQKENI in the germline V gene. Trimming removed 3 bases from V and 7 bases from J; junction bases left unmatched: 4. CDR3 coding DNA: TGTGCCAGCTCACCGGGACAGGGGGCGCGGGAGCAGTACGTC. Translated: CASSPGQGAREQYV.

This clonotype was observed a handful of times. The chain has TRBV7-9 and TRBJ2-1; TRBD2 matches at 8 bases. J lost 6 bases, V lost 5 bases, and 3 bases had no gene match. The CDR3 is made up of 13 amino acids. CDR1 is SEHNR, CDR2 FQNEAQ, per germline (reference sequence). CDR3 coding DNA: TGTGCCAGCAGCCGACTAGCGTCCAATGAGCAGTTCTTC. It yields the protein CASSRLASNEQFF.